This T cell receptor (beta chain) stems from a study of blood T cell repertoires in COVID-19. Study information: The United States, Italy and Spain supplied acute and convalescent COVID-19 samples. T cells, B-cell-depleted T cells, or PBMCs supplied cDNA or gDNA.

Per the study methods: Quantification of nucleated cells was approximated via reference gene primer amplification. The repertoire was sequenced with immunoSEQ multiplex PCR; TCRdb's copy has only in-frame clones and lacks some. V, J and clone size were drawn from that table, and D and trimming were deduced from the DNA. Of about 200,000 clones listed, 86% were seen once; the top ten hold 0.7% to 0.95%. The clonotype originates from a woman in her seventies with acute or convalescent COVID-19. The sample consisted of peripheral blood.

Written as DNA, the CDR3 is TGTGCCAGCAGTGAAGCAGCGGGGTGGCAAGAGACCCAGTACTTC. This codes for CASSEAAGWQETQYF. The V and J genes are TRBV25-1 and TRBJ2-5, with 7 bases identical to TRBD2. This CDR3 has 15 amino acids. Germline CDR1 is MGHDK and CDR2 is SYGVNS. The J segment lost 2 bases and the V segment lost 2 bases, leaving 5 bases of the junction unmatched.